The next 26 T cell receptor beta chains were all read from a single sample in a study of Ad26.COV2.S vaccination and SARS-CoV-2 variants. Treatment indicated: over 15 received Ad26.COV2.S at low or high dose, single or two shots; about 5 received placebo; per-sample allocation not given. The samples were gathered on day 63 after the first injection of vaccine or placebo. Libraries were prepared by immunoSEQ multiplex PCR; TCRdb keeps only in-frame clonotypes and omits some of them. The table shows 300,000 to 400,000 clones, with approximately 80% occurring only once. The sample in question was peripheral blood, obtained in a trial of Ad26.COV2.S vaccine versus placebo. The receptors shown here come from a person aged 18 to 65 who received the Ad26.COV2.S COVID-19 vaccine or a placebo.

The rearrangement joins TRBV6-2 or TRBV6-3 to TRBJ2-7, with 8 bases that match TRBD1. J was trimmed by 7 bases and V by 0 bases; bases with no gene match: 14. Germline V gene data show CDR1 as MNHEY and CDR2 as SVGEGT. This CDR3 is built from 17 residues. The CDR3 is CASSYSIGQGAKNEQYF. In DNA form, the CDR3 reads TGTGCCAGCAGTTACTCGATAGGGCAGGGGGCGAAGAATGAGCAGTACTTC.

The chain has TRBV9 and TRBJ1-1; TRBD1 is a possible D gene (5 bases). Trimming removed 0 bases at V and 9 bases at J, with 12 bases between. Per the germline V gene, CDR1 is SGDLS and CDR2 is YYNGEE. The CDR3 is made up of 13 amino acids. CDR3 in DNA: TGTGCCAGCAGCGTAGAAGGGGTCGGACAAGCTTTCTTT. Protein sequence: CASSVEGVGQAFF.

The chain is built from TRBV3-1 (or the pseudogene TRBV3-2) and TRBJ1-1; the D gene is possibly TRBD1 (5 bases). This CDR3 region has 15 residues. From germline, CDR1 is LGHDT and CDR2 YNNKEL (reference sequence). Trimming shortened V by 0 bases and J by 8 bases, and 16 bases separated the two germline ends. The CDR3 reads CASSQDLPRVAEAFF. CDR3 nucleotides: TGTGCCAGCAGCCAAGATCTCCCCAGGGTGGCGGAAGCTTTCTTT.

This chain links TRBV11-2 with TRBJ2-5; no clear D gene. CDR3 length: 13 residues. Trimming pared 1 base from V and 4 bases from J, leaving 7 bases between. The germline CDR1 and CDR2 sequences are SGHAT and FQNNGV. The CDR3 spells CASSLAGVETQYF. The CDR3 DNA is TGTGCCAGCAGCTTAGCTGGGGTAGAGACCCAGTACTTC. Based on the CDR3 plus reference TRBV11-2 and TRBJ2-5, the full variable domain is EAGVAQSPRYKIIEKRQSVAFWCNPISGHATLYWYQQILGQGPKLLIQFQNNGVVDDSQLPKDRFSAERLKGVDSTLKIQPAKLEDSAVYLCASSLAGVETQYFGPGTRLLVL.

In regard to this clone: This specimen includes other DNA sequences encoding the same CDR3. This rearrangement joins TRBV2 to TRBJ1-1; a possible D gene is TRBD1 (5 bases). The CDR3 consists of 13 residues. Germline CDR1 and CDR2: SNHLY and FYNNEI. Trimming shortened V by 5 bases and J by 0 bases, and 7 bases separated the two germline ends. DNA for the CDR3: TGTGCCAGCAGTAGGGACTTGAACACTGAAGCTTTCTTT. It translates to CASSRDLNTEAFF.

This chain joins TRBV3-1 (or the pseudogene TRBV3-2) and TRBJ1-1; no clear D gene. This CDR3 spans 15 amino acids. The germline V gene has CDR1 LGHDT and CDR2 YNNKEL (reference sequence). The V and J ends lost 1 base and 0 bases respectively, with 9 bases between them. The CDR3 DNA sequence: TGTGCCAGCAGCCAAGGGAATATCATGAACACTGAAGCTTTCTTT. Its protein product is CASSQGNIMNTEAFF.

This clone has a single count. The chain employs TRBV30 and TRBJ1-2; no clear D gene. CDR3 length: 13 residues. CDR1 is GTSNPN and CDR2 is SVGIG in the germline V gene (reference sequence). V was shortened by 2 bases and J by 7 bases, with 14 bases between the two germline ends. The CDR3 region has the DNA TGTGCCTGGAGTAGGCCCCGTTTCGGTGGCTACACCTTC. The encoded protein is CAWSRPRFGGYTF. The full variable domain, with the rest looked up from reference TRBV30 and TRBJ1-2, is SQTIHQWPATLVQPVGSPLSLECTVEGTSNPNLYWYRQAAGRGLQLLFYSVGIGQISSEVPQNLSASRPQDRQFILSSKKLLLSDSGFYLCAWSRPRFGGYTFGSGTRLTVV.

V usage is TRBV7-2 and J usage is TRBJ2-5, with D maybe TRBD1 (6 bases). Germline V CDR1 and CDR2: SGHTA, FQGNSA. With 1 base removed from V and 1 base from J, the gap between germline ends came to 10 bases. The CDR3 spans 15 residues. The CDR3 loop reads CASSLVGALQETQYF. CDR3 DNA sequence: TGTGCCAGCAGCTTAGTGGGGGCGCTCCAAGAGACCCAGTACTTC.

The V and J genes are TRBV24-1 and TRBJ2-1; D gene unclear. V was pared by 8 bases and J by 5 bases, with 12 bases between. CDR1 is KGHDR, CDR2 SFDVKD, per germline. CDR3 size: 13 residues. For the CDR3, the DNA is TGTGCCACCACCCAGGCGGATAACAATGAGCAGTTCTTC. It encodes CATTQADNNEQFF.

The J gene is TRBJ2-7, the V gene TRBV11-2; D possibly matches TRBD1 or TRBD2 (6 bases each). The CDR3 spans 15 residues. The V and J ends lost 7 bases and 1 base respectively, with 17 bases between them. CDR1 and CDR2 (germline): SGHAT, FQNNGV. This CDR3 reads CASTLGGWNSYEQYF. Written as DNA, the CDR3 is TGTGCCAGCACCCTCGGGGGCTGGAATTCCTACGAGCAGTACTTC.

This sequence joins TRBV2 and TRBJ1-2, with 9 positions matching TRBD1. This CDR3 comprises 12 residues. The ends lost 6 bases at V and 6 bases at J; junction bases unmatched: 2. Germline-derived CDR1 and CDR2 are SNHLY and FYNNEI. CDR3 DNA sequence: TGTGCCAGCAGGGACAGGGGTCATGGCTACACCTTC. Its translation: CASRDRGHGYTF.

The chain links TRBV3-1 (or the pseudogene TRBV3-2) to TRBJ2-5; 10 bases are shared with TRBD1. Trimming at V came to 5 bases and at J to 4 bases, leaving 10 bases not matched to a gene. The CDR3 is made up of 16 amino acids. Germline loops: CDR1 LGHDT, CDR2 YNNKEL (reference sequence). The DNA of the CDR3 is TGTGCCAGCAGCTCCCTCGGGACAGGGGCTCTAGAGACCCAGTACTTC. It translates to CASSSLGTGALETQYF.

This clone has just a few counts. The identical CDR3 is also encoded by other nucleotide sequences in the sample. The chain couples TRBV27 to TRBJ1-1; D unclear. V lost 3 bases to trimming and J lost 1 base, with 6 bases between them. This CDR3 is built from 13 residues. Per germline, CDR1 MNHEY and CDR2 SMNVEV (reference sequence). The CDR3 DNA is TGTGCCAGCAGTTTCCGGAGGAACACTGAAGCTTTCTTT. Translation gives CASSFRRNTEAFF.

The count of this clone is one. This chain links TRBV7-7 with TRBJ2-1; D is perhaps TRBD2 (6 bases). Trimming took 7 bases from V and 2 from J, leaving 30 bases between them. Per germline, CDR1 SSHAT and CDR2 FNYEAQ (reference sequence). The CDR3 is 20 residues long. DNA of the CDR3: TGTGCCAGCATCCCCCCCGGGGCCTGGTGGGGGGAACGACCCTACAATGAGCAGTTCTTC. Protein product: CASIPPGAWWGERPYNEQFF.

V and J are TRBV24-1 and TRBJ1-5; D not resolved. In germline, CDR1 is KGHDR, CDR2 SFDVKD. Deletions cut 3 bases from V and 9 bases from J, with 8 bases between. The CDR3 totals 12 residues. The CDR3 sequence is CATSDRRGPQHF. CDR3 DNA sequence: TGTGCCACCAGTGATCGCCGTGGGCCCCAGCATTTT.

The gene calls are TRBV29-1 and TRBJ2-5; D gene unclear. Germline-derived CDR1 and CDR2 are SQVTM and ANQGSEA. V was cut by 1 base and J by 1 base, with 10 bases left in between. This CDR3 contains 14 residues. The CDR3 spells CSVEGIGSQETQYF. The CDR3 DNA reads TGCAGCGTTGAAGGTATAGGTTCCCAAGAGACCCAGTACTTC.

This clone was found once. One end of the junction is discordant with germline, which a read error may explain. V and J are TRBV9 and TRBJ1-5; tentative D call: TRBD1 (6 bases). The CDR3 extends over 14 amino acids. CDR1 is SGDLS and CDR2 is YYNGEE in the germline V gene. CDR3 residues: CASSFRTENPPQHF. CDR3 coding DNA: TGTGCCAGCAGCTTTAGGACAGAAAATCCGCCCCAGCATTTT.

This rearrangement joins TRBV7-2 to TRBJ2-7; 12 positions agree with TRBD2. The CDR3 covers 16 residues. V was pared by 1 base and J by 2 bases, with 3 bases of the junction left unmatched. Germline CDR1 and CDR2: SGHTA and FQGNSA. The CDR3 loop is CASSLVPSGGAYEQYF. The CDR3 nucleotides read TGTGCCAGCAGCTTAGTTCCTAGCGGGGGGGCCTACGAGCAGTACTTC. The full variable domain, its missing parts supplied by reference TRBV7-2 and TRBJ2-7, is GAGVSQSPSNKVTEKGKDVELRCDPISGHTALYWYRQSLGQGLEFLIYFQGNSAPDKSGLPSDRFSAERTGGSVSTLTIQRTQQEDSAVYLCASSLVPSGGAYEQYFGPGTRLTVT.

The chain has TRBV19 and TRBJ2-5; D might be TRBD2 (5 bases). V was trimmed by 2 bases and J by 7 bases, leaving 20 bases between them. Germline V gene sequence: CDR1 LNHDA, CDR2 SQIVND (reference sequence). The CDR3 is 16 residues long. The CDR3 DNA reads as TGTGCCAGTAGTATAAACCCGGGGATCCGCGGTGGGACCCAGTACTTC. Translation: CASSINPGIRGGTQYF.

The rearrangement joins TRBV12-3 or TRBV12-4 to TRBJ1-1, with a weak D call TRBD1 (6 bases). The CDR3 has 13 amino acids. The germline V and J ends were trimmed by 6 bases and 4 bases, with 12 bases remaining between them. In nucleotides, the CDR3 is TGTGCCAGCAGCCAACAGGGTTTCACTGAAGCTTTCTTT. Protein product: CASSQQGFTEAFF.

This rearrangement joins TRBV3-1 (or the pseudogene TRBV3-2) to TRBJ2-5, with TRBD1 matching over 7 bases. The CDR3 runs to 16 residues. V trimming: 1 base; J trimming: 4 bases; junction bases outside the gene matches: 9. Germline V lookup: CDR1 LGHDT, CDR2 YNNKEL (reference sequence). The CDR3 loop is CASSQGVSGGSETQYF. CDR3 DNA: TGTGCCAGCAGCCAAGGGGTGTCAGGGGGATCAGAGACCCAGTACTTC.

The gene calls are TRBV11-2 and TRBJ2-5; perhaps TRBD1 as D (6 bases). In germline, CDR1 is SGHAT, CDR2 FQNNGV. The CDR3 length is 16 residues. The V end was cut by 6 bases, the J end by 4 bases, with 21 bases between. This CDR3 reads CASRTYNRVRRETQYF. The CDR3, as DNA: TGTGCCAGCAGGACATATAACAGGGTTCGGCGAGAGACCCAGTACTTC. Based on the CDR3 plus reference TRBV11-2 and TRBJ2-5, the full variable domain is EAGVAQSPRYKIIEKRQSVAFWCNPISGHATLYWYQQILGQGPKLLIQFQNNGVVDDSQLPKDRFSAERLKGVDSTLKIQPAKLEDSAVYLCASRTYNRVRRETQYFGPGTRLLVL.

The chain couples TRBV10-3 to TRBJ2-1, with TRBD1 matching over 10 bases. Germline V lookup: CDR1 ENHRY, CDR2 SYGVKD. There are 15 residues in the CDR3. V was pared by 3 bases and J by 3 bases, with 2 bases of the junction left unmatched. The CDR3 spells CAISDRDRGYNEQFF. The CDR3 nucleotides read TGTGCCATCAGTGATAGGGACAGGGGCTACAATGAGCAGTTCTTC.

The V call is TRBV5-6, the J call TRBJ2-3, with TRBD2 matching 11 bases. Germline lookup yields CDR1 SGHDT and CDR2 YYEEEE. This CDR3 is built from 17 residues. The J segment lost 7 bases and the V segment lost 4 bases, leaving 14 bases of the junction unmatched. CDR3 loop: CASSPGATSGVVYTQYF. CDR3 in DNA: TGTGCCAGCAGCCCGGGTGCGACTAGCGGGGTAGTGTATACGCAGTATTTT.

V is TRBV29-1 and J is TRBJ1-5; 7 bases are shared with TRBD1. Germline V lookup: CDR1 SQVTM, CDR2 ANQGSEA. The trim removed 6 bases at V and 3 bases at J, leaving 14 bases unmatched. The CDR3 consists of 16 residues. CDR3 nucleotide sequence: TGCAGCGTCGGATTCTCTCAGGGGGGTCTCAATCAGCCCCAGCATTTT. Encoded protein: CSVGFSQGGLNQPQHF.

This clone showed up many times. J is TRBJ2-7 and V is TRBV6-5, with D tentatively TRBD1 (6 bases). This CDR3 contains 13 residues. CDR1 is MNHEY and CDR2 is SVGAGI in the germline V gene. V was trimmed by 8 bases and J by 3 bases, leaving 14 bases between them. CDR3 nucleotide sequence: TGTGCCAGCGAAGGGACACCGAGCTACGAGCAGTACTTC. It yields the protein CASEGTPSYEQYF.